Here is one TCR beta chain with its context. This sample was included in a study of blood T cell repertoires in COVID-19. Generated by immunoSEQ multiplex PCR, the TCRdb table keeps only in-frame clones and is missing some. The data show roughly 280,000 clones, with approximately 86% seen just once and over 4% held by the top ten. This TCR derives from a woman in her sixties with COVID-19, enrolled during active disease. The sequenced sample was peripheral blood.

In DNA, the CDR3 is TGCGCCAGCGGCGGGACGGGGGGAACAGATACGCAGTATTTT. As protein: CASGGTGGTDTQYF. The gene calls are TRBV5-1 and TRBJ2-3; the match to TRBD2 covers 7 bases. Losses at the gene ends were 7 bases for V and 3 bases for J; bases not matched to a gene: 8. The CDR3 has 14 residues. Germline V CDR1 and CDR2: SGHRS, YFSETQ.